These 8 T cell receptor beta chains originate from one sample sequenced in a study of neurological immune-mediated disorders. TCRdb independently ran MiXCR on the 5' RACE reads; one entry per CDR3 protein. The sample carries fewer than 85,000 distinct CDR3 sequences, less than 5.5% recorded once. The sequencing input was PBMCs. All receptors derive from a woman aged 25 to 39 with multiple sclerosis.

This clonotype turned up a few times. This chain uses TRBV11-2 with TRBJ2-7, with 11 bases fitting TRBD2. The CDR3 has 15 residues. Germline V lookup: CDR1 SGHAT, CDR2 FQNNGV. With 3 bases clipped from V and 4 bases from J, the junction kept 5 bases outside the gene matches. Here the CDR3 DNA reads TGTGCCAGCAGCTTGGTAGCGGGAGGGTGGTACGAGCAGTACTTC. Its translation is CASSLVAGGWYEQYF.

CDR3 sequence reads: CASRPTTGELFF. The DNA of the CDR3 is TGTGCCAGCAGGCCCACTACCGGGGAGCTGTTTTTT. The chain joins TRBV11-2 to TRBJ2-2; no reliable D call. The CDR3 is 12 amino acids. Trimming removed 6 bases at V and 5 bases at J, with 7 bases between. Germline-derived CDR1 and CDR2 are SGHAT and FQNNGV.

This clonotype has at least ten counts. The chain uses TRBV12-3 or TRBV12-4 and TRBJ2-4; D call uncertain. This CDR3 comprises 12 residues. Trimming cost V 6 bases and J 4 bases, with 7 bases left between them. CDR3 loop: CASSPGKNIQYF. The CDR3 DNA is TGTGCCAGCAGCCCCGGTAAAAACATTCAGTACTTC.

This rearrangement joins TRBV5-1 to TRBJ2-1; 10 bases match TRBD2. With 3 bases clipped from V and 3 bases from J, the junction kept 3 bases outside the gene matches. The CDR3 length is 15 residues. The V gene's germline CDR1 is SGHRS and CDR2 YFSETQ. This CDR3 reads CASSSTSGVYNEQFF. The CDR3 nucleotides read TGCGCCAGCAGCTCTACTAGCGGGGTCTACAATGAGCAGTTCTTC.

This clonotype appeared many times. CDR3 sequence reads: CSALGQQETQYF. In DNA form, the CDR3 reads TGCAGTGCCCTGGGACAGCAAGAGACCCAGTACTTC. The J gene is TRBJ2-5, the V gene TRBV20-1; TRBD1 agrees at 7 bases. Germline assignment: CDR1 DFQATT and CDR2 SNEGSKA (reference sequence). This CDR3 spans 12 amino acids. Trimming took 6 bases from V and 2 from J; bases not matched to a gene: 3.

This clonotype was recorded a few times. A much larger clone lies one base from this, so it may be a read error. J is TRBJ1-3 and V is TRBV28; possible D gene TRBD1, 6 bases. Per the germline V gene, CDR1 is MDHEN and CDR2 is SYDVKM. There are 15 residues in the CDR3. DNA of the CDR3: TGTGCCAGCAGTCAAACAGGGTTCTCTGGAAAAACCATATATTTT. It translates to CASSQTGFSGKTIYF.

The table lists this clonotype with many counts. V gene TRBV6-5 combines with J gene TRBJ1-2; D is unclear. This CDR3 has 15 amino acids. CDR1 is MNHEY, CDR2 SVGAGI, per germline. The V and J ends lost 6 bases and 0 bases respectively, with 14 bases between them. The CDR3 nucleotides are TGTGCCAGCAGCCCCCGGGCAGGAACTAACTATGGCTACACCTTC. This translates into CASSPRAGTNYGYTF.

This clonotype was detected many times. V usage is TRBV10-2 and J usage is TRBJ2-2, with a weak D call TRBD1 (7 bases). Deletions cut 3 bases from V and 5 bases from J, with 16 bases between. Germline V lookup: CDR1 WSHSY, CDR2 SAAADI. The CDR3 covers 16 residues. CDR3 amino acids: CASSDSRQGGTGELFF. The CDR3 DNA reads TGCGCCAGCAGTGATTCGAGGCAGGGGGGAACCGGGGAGCTGTTTTTT.